A selection of T cell receptor beta chains follows, all from one sample in a study of CD8 T cells in Susac syndrome. TCRdb re-called the immunoSEQ multiplex PCR reads with MiXCR, one entry per CDR3 protein. The sample lists some 200,000 distinct CDR3 sequences, 85% to 95% occurring once. Sequenced: CD8+ T cells from PBMCs. All receptors come from a human donor with Susac syndrome. The CDR3 runs from the conserved cysteine through the conserved F or W. D genes are given only for firm matches. A clone size is listed for some rows: how often the clone was seen (once, few, many), or a class if it is expanded.

cdr3_nt cdr3_aa v_call d_call j_call clone_size
TGTGCCAGCAGCTTACGGTATAGGGGACCTTTCTTT CASSLRYRGPFF TRBV13 - TRBJ1-1 -
TGCGCCAGCAGCTCGAGCCGGGACAGGGGCTTCTACGAGCAGTACTTC CASSSSRDRGFYEQYF TRBV5-1 TRBD1 TRBJ2-7 -
TGTGCCAGCACCCTGAGGGAGGGCGTAGAGACCCAGTACTTC CASTLREGVETQYF TRBV28 TRBD2 TRBJ2-5 -
TGCGCCAGCAGCCAAGTCGGACTAGCGGGGGGGAGGAGTCACAATGAGCAGTTCTTC CASSQVGLAGGRSHNEQFF TRBV4-1 TRBD2 TRBJ2-1 -
TGTGCCAGCAGTCAGACAGGGGAAGATGGCTACACCTTC CASSQTGEDGYTF TRBV6-5 TRBD1 TRBJ1-2 -
TGTGCCAGCAGCGTATTACTGTCAGCGGGATCCGACGAGCAGTACTTC CASSVLLSAGSDEQYF TRBV9 TRBD2 TRBJ2-7 -
TGTGCCAGCAGCCCGTACAGCGAAAAACTGTTTTTT CASSPYSEKLFF TRBV7-2 - TRBJ1-4 -
TGTGCCAGTAGTCTCTCCGGACGTATGAACACTGAAGCTTTCTTT CASSLSGRMNTEAFF TRBV19 - TRBJ1-1 few
TGTGCCAGCACCCACCCCCCGGGGCTCCGACGCACAGATACGCAGTATTTT CASTHPPGLRRTDTQYF TRBV7-9 - TRBJ2-3 -
TGCAGTGCTAGAGACTTAAAACAGGGAACCGCTTACGAGCAGTACTTC CSARDLKQGTAYEQYF TRBV20-1 - TRBJ2-7 -
TGTGCCAGCGAAAGAGCGAACACTGAAGCTTTCTTT CASERANTEAFF TRBV6-1 - TRBJ1-1 -
TGTGCCAGCAGCGTAGGGGCCTCAGAGACCCAGTACTTC CASSVGASETQYF TRBV9 - TRBJ2-5 -
TGTGCCAGTAGTATGATTCAGGGTGACACTGAAGCTTTCTTT CASSMIQGDTEAFF TRBV19 - TRBJ1-1 -
TGTGCCAGCAGCCTAGTTGCAACTAATGAAAAACTGTTTTTT CASSLVATNEKLFF TRBV27 - TRBJ1-4 -
TGCGCCAGCAGCACACCCGGGGGCACTGAAGCTTTCTTT CASSTPGGTEAFF TRBV5-1 - TRBJ1-1 -
TGCAGTGCTAGAGATCACGGGGCCAGCTCCTACGAGCAGTACTTC CSARDHGASSYEQYF TRBV20-1 - TRBJ2-7 -
TGCAGTGCTTGGGATCTAGCGGGACTAAGCACAGATACGCAGTATTTT CSAWDLAGLSTDTQYF TRBV20-1 TRBD2 TRBJ2-3 -
TGCAGTGCCCGGGGACTAGCGGGAGTCGAGCAGTACTTC CSARGLAGVEQYF TRBV20-1 TRBD2 TRBJ2-7 once
TGTGCCAGCCAGGGACTAGCGGGGACCGGGGAGCTGTTTTTT CASQGLAGTGELFF TRBV12-3/TRBV12-4 TRBD2 TRBJ2-2 -
TGTGCCAGCAGTTACGGCCCCCATTACGAGCAGTACTTC CASSYGPHYEQYF TRBV6-5 - TRBJ2-7 -
TGTGCCAGCAGCTCCCTAACCTCGGGGAATGAGCAGTTCTTC CASSSLTSGNEQFF TRBV13 - TRBJ2-1 -
TGTGCCAGCAGCACAGGGACAGGGATTGAGCAGTTCTTC CASSTGTGIEQFF TRBV2 TRBD1 TRBJ2-1 -
TGTGCCAGCAGCCCCGGGGTATTGGGAGCGTCTGAGACCCAGTACTTC CASSPGVLGASETQYF TRBV7-8 - TRBJ2-5 -
TGTGCCAGTAGTATAGGAGGAAACCAAGAGACCCAGTACTTC CASSIGGNQETQYF TRBV19 - TRBJ2-5 -
TGTGCCAGCAGTCAAACTACTTACGAGCAGTACTTC CASSQTTYEQYF TRBV2 - TRBJ2-7 few
TGTGCCAGCAGCGTAGAGGCAGGGTCCTACGAGCAGTACTTC CASSVEAGSYEQYF TRBV9 - TRBJ2-7 -
TGTGCCAGCAGTCATACTGTACTAGCGCCATACGAGCAGTACTTC CASSHTVLAPYEQYF TRBV7-9 TRBD2 TRBJ2-7 -
TGTGCCTCAGTAGCGAGATACGAGCAGTACTTC CASVARYEQYF TRBV30 - TRBJ2-7 -
TGTGCCAGTAGTAGGTGGGAGGGTTCAAATGAGCAGTTCTTC CASSRWEGSNEQFF TRBV19 TRBD2 TRBJ2-1 -
TGCAGCGTTCTCAGAACAACTAATGAAAAACTGTTTTTT CSVLRTTNEKLFF TRBV29-1 - TRBJ1-4 -
TGTGCTAGTGGTCTCAAAGATAGCTCCTACAATGAGCAGTTCTTC CASGLKDSSYNEQFF TRBV12-5 - TRBJ2-1 -
TGTGCCAGCAGCTTGCAGGGGTTGGAGACCCAGTACTTC CASSLQGLETQYF TRBV5-5 - TRBJ2-5 -
TGTGCCAGCAGTGTTGGCTGGCCCAGTGAGCAGTTCTTC CASSVGWPSEQFF TRBV2 - TRBJ2-1 -
TGCGCCAGCAGCCGCCTCTGGGGGGCTCGGGTCCATTCACCCCTCCACTTT CASSRLWGARVHSPLHF TRBV4-1 - TRBJ1-6 -
TGCGCCAGCAGCTCGAATTCCGGGACAGGGGCTGAAGCTTTCTTT CASSSNSGTGAEAFF TRBV5-1 TRBD1 TRBJ1-1 -
TGTGCCAGCAGCTCAGGGGCCCCTCTTATGCAGTTCTTC CASSSGAPLMQFF TRBV11-2 - TRBJ2-1 -
TGTGCCAGCAGTTTAATGAGGGCCTCTGGGTCGGACGAGCAGTACTTC CASSLMRASGSDEQYF TRBV27 - TRBJ2-7 -
TGCGCCAGCAGCCAATACGCGGAGGGGGCGTATGGCGCTGAAGCTTTCTTT CASSQYAEGAYGAEAFF TRBV4-1 TRBD1 TRBJ1-1 -
TGCGCCAGCAGCAGCGGGGGGGCAGTTGAGCAGTTCTTC CASSSGGAVEQFF TRBV5-1 TRBD2 TRBJ2-1 -
TGCGCCAGCAGCCAAGCAGGGCTGGGCTATGGCTACACCTTC CASSQAGLGYGYTF TRBV4-1 - TRBJ1-2 -
TGTGCCAGCAGTTCAGTAGCGGGGGGGCTAGAGACCCAGTACTTC CASSSVAGGLETQYF TRBV12-3/TRBV12-4 TRBD2 TRBJ2-5 -
TGTCCCTCTTCGGGCGCGGGAAACAGAGATAATTCACCCCTCCACTTT CPSSGAGNRDNSPLHF TRBV24-1 - TRBJ1-6 -
TGCAGTGCTAGAGGGTGGACAGATTCTCAAGAGACCCAGTACTTC CSARGWTDSQETQYF TRBV20-1 - TRBJ2-5 -
TGTGCCAGTTCCGTAGCGTCCTCCTACAATGAGCAGTTCTTC CASSVASSYNEQFF TRBV2 - TRBJ2-1 few
TGTGCCTGGAGTGTAATAGGCAATGAGCAGTTCTTC CAWSVIGNEQFF TRBV30 - TRBJ2-1 -
TGTGCCGACGGGAGCGGGAGTTTCAATGAGCAGTTCTTC CADGSGSFNEQFF TRBV7-9 TRBD2 TRBJ2-1 -
TGTGCCAGCAGCGCGGGGACGGCAACTAATGAAAAACTGTTTTTT CASSAGTATNEKLFF TRBV9 - TRBJ1-4 once
TGTGCCAGCAGCTTACTCCCCTTAGCGGGGGTTCCAGAGACCCAGTACTTC CASSLLPLAGVPETQYF TRBV7-9 TRBD2 TRBJ2-5 -
TGTGCCAGCAGCTTGTTCGAGGGTAGTGCGCAGTTCTTC CASSLFEGSAQFF TRBV5-6 - TRBJ2-1 -
TGTGCCTGGAATGGGGACAGGGGAGTCGAGCAGTACTTC CAWNGDRGVEQYF TRBV30 TRBD1 TRBJ2-7 -
TGTGCCAGCAGTTATCAGGGACAAGGTTTCATGAACACTGAAGCTTTCTTT CASSYQGQGFMNTEAFF TRBV6-5 - TRBJ1-1 -
TGTGCCAGCAGTTTAGTGGCAGCTAACTATGGCTACACCTTC CASSLVAANYGYTF TRBV12-3/TRBV12-4 - TRBJ1-2 -
TGTGCCAGTGCACCCCGGGACTCCTCCTACAATGAGCAGTTCTTC CASAPRDSSYNEQFF TRBV10-3 - TRBJ2-1 -
TGTGCCAGCAGCGTGGGGGGAGTTTCTGGAAACACCATATATTTT CASSVGGVSGNTIYF TRBV9 - TRBJ1-3 once
TGTGCCAGCAGTTTAGAGTCTCCCTGGGGCACTGAAGCTTTCTTT CASSLESPWGTEAFF TRBV12-3/TRBV12-4 - TRBJ1-1 -
TGTGCCAGCACCCCCGGAGGTGGGGGAGACACTGAAGCTTTCTTT CASTPGGGGDTEAFF TRBV9 - TRBJ1-1 -
TGTGCCAGCAGCGGCGGGACTTCCTACAATGAGCAGTTCTTC CASSGGTSYNEQFF TRBV13 - TRBJ2-1 -
TGTGCCAGCAGTTCAGACAGGGCGTGGGAGCAGTACTTC CASSSDRAWEQYF TRBV7-9 TRBD1 TRBJ2-7 -